This TCR beta chain was profiled in a study of high-grade serous ovarian cancer treatment subgroups. Study at large: Mean per sample: about 14,000 reads, 6,500 to 9,000 unique TCR beta rearrangements. Whole-study findings and limits: The analyses considered CDR3 and ignored CDR1 and CDR2. Repertoire similarity ranged about 0.1 to 0.79 between tumors of one patient.

As concerns this clone: Its specificity is not known.

This CDR3 contains 15 residues. CDR1 is LGHNA, CDR2 YNFKEQ, per germline. The V end lost 6 bases, the J end lost 2 bases, and 16 bases lay between the germline ends. Assay used: immunoSEQ multiplex PCR; TCRdb lists only in-frame clones, some missing. The table includes about 18,000 clones, approximately 81% detected once. Tumor samples were taken before definitive surgery or chemotherapy. The sample comprised tumor tissue. This clonotype was sampled from a human donor with high-grade serous ovarian cancer. The gene calls are TRBV4-2 and TRBJ1-2; D not certain. The CDR3 loop is CASSQPGTMNYGYTF. The CDR3 bases are TGTGCCAGCAGTCAGCCGGGCACCATGAACTATGGCTACACCTTC.